One sample yielded the 23 T cell receptor beta chains listed below, sequenced in a study of regulatory T cells in long-lasting Graves disease (dated by TCRdb to about 2021). The library relied on multiplex PCR. Sequencing was performed on an Illumina HiSeq 4000. CDR3 regions were amplified by Arm-PCR with iRepertoire HTBI primers to construct TCR beta libraries. In TCRdb, the public reads were trimmed at Q25 with fastp and aligned with MiXCR, with productive beta chains retained. Here each entry gathers all rows of one CDR3 protein and keeps the most common genes and DNA. This sample lists about 470,000 distinct CDR3 sequences; around 21% were detected once. 6.5% to 10% of the sample belongs to the ten largest clones. This sample's time point label indicates: persistent/refractory GD, antithyroid drugs over 5 years with positive TRAb. For both TCR sequencing and RNA sequencing, RNA was extracted from PBMCs in TRIzol.

The sample here was peripheral blood mononuclear cells (PBMCs), taken when the disease was refractory, from a patient treated with antithyroid drugs. Receptors originate from a female donor with Graves disease.

This clonotype appeared many times. The chain uses TRBV3-1 and TRBJ1-4; D gene uncertain. The length of the CDR3 is 16 residues. Germline values: CDR1 LGHDT, CDR2 YNNKEL (reference sequence). Trimming stripped 0 bases from V and 2 bases from J, with 10 bases between. CDR3 DNA: TGTGCCAGCAGCCAAGAAGCGACCTGGACTAATGAAAAACTGTTTTTT. Its protein product is CASSQEATWTNEKLFF.

The V gene is TRBV19, the J gene TRBJ1-5, with D unresolved. V gave up 2 bases and J gave up 3 bases, with 8 bases separating them. The CDR3 has 14 amino acids. Germline CDR1 and CDR2: LNHDA and SQIVND (reference sequence). The CDR3 loop is CASSIRQINQPQHF. As DNA, the CDR3 is TGTGCCAGTAGTATACGGCAGATCAATCAGCCCCAGCATTTT.

This clonotype was seen at least ten times. V is TRBV30 and J is TRBJ2-2; D is undetermined. Germline V gene lookup returns CDR1 GTSNPN and CDR2 SVGIG (reference sequence). The V and J ends lost 2 bases and 8 bases respectively, with 6 bases between them. The CDR3 extends over 11 amino acids. DNA for the CDR3: TGTGCCTGGAGTCCAGCTGGGGAGCTGTTTTTT. Its translation is CAWSPAGELFF.

This clonotype came up many times. V gene TRBV27 combines with J gene TRBJ1-5; D gene unclear. The CDR3 runs 13 residues. With 0 bases removed from V and 4 bases from J, the gap between germline ends came to 4 bases. Germline CDR1 is MNHEY and CDR2 is SMNVEV (reference sequence). DNA of the CDR3: TGTGCCAGCAGTTTATCCAGGAATCAGCCCCAGCATTTT. This codes for CASSLSRNQPQHF.

In this sample, this clonotype turned up many times. V is TRBV24-1 and J is TRBJ2-2, with a possible D match to TRBD2 (6 bases). V was pared by 9 bases and J by 8 bases, with 15 bases between. Per germline, CDR1 KGHDR and CDR2 SFDVKD. The CDR3 loop spans 13 amino acids. In nucleotides, the CDR3 is TGTGCCACCGGACGGGACTTGCGGGGGGAGCTGTTTTTT. The encoded protein is CATGRDLRGELFF.

The chain is built from TRBV28 and TRBJ2-7; 11 bases align to TRBD2. Germline lookup yields CDR1 MDHEN and CDR2 SYDVKM. CDR3 length: 14 residues. Losses at the gene ends were 4 bases for V and 6 bases for J; bases not matched to a gene: 5. This chain's CDR3 is CASSSAGTSGEQYF. The CDR3 DNA is TGTGCCAGCAGTTCCGCGGGGACTAGCGGCGAGCAGTACTTC.

With regard to this clonotype: With a much larger clone just one base away, this may be a read error. The chain couples TRBV6-5 to TRBJ1-1; D uncertain. CDR1 and CDR2 from the germline V gene are MNHEY and SVGAGI. The CDR3 loop spans 14 amino acids. CDR3 amino acids: CASGYEWGSTEAFF. The CDR3 DNA follows: TGTGCCAGCGGTTACGAGTGGGGAAGTACTGAAGCTTTCTTT.

About this clonotype: One base away lies a much larger clone, so this may be a sequencing read error. The chain uses TRBV2 and TRBJ2-7; 11 positions match TRBD2. CDR3 length: 15 residues. Germline V gene lookup returns CDR1 SNHLY and CDR2 FYNNEI. CDR3 in DNA: TGTGTCAGCAGGCCGGGACTAGCGGCCTCCTACGAGCAGTACTTC. As protein: CVSRPGLAASYEQYF.

The table lists this clonotype with a few counts. J is TRBJ1-5 and V is TRBV6-2 or TRBV6-3; D is unresolved. The V and J ends lost 6 bases and 2 bases respectively, with 11 bases between them. CDR3 length: 14 residues. Germline CDR1 is MNHEY and CDR2 is SVGEGT. This CDR3 reads CASRDPRGNQPQHF. The CDR3 coding sequence is TGTGCCAGCAGGGACCCGAGGGGCAATCAGCCCCAGCATTTT.

In the case of this clonotype: A junction boundary mismatches the germline segment, possibly from a read error. The gene calls are TRBV12-3 or TRBV12-4 and TRBJ2-1, with 11 bases matching TRBD2. The length of the CDR3 is 16 residues. The CDR3 bases are TGTGCCGGCAGTACAACTAGCGGGAGCCCTCACAATGAGCAGTTCTTC. The encoded protein is CAGSTTSGSPHNEQFF.

This clonotype has more than one count but fewer than ten. The V and J genes are TRBV6-2 or TRBV6-3 and TRBJ1-5; 7 positions match TRBD1. The CDR3 is 15 residues long. Unmatched junction bases numbered 3, after V lost 2 bases and J lost 2 bases. CDR1 is MNHEY, CDR2 SVGEGT, per germline. CDR3 sequence reads: CASSYAQGGNQPQHF. The CDR3 nucleotides read TGTGCCAGCAGTTACGCCCAGGGGGGCAATCAGCCCCAGCATTTT.

The CDR3 nucleotides read TGCGCCAGCAGCCGTTTACAGGGGAACAATCAGCCCCAGCATTTT. Protein: CASSRLQGNNQPQHF. The genes are TRBV4-1 and TRBJ1-5; TRBD1 agrees at 7 bases. Germline loops: CDR1 MGHRA, CDR2 YSYEKL. V shed 4 bases, J shed 3 bases, and the junction held 6 bases outside the gene matches. This CDR3 region has 15 residues.

This clonotype has a handful of counts. This chain uses TRBV7-8 with TRBJ2-5; perhaps TRBD2 as D (7 bases). Trimming cost V 3 bases and J 2 bases, with 25 bases left between them. Germline V lookup: CDR1 SGHVS, CDR2 FQNEAQ. The CDR3 contains 19 residues. The CDR3 protein is CASSFRTDLAEIGQETQYF. The CDR3 nucleotides read TGTGCCAGCAGCTTCCGGACAGACCTAGCGGAGATTGGTCAAGAGACCCAGTACTTC.

In this sample, this clonotype turned up a few times. The chain combines TRBV20-1 with TRBJ1-1; D unclear. V shed 0 bases and J shed 0 bases, with 17 bases lying between them. CDR1 is DFQATT and CDR2 is SNEGSKA in the germline V gene (reference sequence). The CDR3 loop spans 17 amino acids. The CDR3 reads CSARDLTDNGMNTEAFF. CDR3 bases: TGCAGTGCTAGAGATCTCACTGACAACGGTATGAACACTGAAGCTTTCTTT.

This clonotype has at least ten counts. CDR3: CASSDGGTYDTEAFF. In nucleotides, the CDR3 is TGTGCCAGCAGTGATGGGGGTACTTACGACACTGAAGCTTTCTTT. This chain links TRBV2 with TRBJ1-1; maybe TRBD1 (5 bases). CDR1 and CDR2 (germline): SNHLY, FYNNEI. V was shortened by 3 bases and J by 3 bases, with 14 bases between the two germline ends. CDR3 size: 15 residues.

Details on this clonotype: Compared with germline, one end of the junction differs, possibly owing to a read error. The chain combines TRBV27 with TRBJ2-4; the D gene is possibly TRBD2 (7 bases). The CDR3 contains 13 residues. Germline V gives CDR1 MNHEY, CDR2 SMNVEV (reference sequence). The CDR3 here is CASSLGGGDGTVF. CDR3 DNA: TGTGCCAGCAGCCTAGGGGGAGGGGACGGCACGGTCTTC.

This clonotype was seen only once. The chain joins TRBV19 to TRBJ1-1; weak D call: TRBD1 (6 bases). The CDR3 contains 14 residues. Germline V gene sequence: CDR1 LNHDA, CDR2 SQIVND (reference sequence). Trimming pared 2 bases from V and 0 bases from J, leaving 7 bases between. In nucleotides, the CDR3 is TGTGCCAGTAGTATAACAGGGTTGAACACTGAAGCTTTCTTT. It translates to CASSITGLNTEAFF.

Ten or more counts support this clonotype. The chain combines TRBV6-5 with TRBJ1-1; D is possibly TRBD1 (5 bases). Trimming stripped 2 bases from V and 4 bases from J, with 14 bases between. Germline values: CDR1 MNHEY, CDR2 SVGAGI. This CDR3 region has 15 residues. CDR3 region: CASSYRPGFRTEAFF. DNA for the CDR3: TGTGCCAGCAGTTACCGACCAGGGTTTCGCACTGAAGCTTTCTTT.

A note on this clonotype: One end of the junction fails to match germline, which may point to a read error. The chain recombines TRBV4-1 with TRBJ2-7; perhaps TRBD1 as D (6 bases). Per germline, CDR1 MGHRA and CDR2 YSYEKL. This CDR3 has 18 residues. The CDR3 spells CASSQGTGFGPSSYEQCF. In DNA, the CDR3 is TGCGCCAGCAGCCAAGGAACAGGGTTTGGTCCCAGCTCCTACGAGCAGTGCTTC.

This clonotype was recorded a few times. The J gene is TRBJ2-7, the V gene TRBV27; TRBD2 matches at 9 bases. Germline V gene sequence: CDR1 MNHEY, CDR2 SMNVEV (reference sequence). J was trimmed by 4 bases and V by 2 bases; bases with no gene match: 6. This CDR3 is built from 15 residues. The CDR3: CASSLVAGVEYEQYF. The CDR3 DNA sequence: TGTGCCAGCAGTTTAGTAGCGGGAGTTGAGTACGAGCAGTACTTC.

About this clonotype itself: A much larger clone lies a single base off, so this may be a read error. This chain uses TRBV7-2 with TRBJ2-5; D perhaps matches TRBD1 (6 bases). Trimming pared 5 bases from V and 1 base from J, leaving 17 bases between. This CDR3 is 16 amino acids long. Germline assignment: CDR1 SGHTA and CDR2 FQGNSA. The CDR3 loop reads CASSADRFGIQETQYF. The CDR3 region has the DNA TGTGCCAGCAGCGCCGACAGGTTCGGGATCCAAGAGACCCAGTACTTC.

V and J are TRBV20-1 and TRBJ1-6, with 9 bases matching TRBD1. The junction had 7 bases not matched to a gene; V was cut back by 3 bases and J by 10 bases. Germline CDR1 DFQATT, CDR2 SNEGSKA (reference sequence). This CDR3 is built from 14 residues. CDR3 sequence: CSASLTGGRSPLHF. The CDR3 nucleotides are TGCAGTGCTAGTTTAACAGGGGGCCGGTCACCCCTCCACTTT.

The rearrangement uses TRBV18 and TRBJ2-7; TRBD1 is a possible D gene (6 bases). Per germline, CDR1 KGHSH and CDR2 LQKENI. Trimming left V 2 bases short and J 0 bases short, with 14 bases between. The CDR3 has 16 residues. The CDR3 nucleotides are TGTGCCAGCTCACCATTAACAGGGCTGAGCTCCTACGAGCAGTACTTC. Translating gives CASSPLTGLSSYEQYF.